Listed below are T cell receptor beta chains from one sample, sequenced in a study of blood T cell repertoires in COVID-19. TCRdb's table, derived via immunoSEQ multiplex PCR, lists solely in-frame clones and lacks some. The sample contains 250,000 to 350,000 clones, 85% of which appear only once. Material: peripheral blood. The receptor set was obtained from a woman between 50 and 59 years old with active or convalescent COVID-19. CDR3s leave out the opening cysteine and the closing phenylalanine or tryptophan. The order of the fields is J gene, V gene, clone size, CDR3 protein. Size tells how often a clone was seen (once, few, many) or the class of an expanded clone, and some rows leave it out.

>TRBJ2-1|TRBV7-2|NA
ASSFQGGRSYNEQF
>TRBJ1-2|TRBV28|few
ASSSRTSYT
>TRBJ1-1|TRBV14|NA
ASSQGLQTGMEDTEAF
>TRBJ2-1|TRBV28|NA
ASSFSLSGRAYNEQF
>TRBJ1-1|TRBV29-1|once
SVGTGVGEAF
>TRBJ2-7|TRBV5-6|NA
ASSGGLAGSFSYEQY
>TRBJ2-5|TRBV18|NA
ASSHGETQY
>TRBJ1-2|TRBV24-1|NA
ATSDSGYGYT
>TRBJ2-6|TRBV27|NA
ASSLWGWLASFQAGANVLT
>TRBJ2-3|TRBV10-3|NA
AISATDTQY
>TRBJ2-2|TRBV4-1|NA
ASSQERVWTGELF
>TRBJ1-5|TRBV2|NA
ASSEEQLSNQPQH
>TRBJ1-2|TRBV10-3|NA
AISRQGARSGVYGYT
>TRBJ1-5|TRBV7-8|NA
ASSPISGQGYKPQH
>TRBJ2-7|TRBV5-1|few
ASSLNYGEQY
>TRBJ2-7|TRBV15|NA
ATSRRGKGGLGSYEQY
>TRBJ2-7|TRBV6-5|once
ASSYSVAGSYEQY
>TRBJ2-7|TRBV5-6|NA
ASSLAGLGLSSYEQY
>TRBJ1-1|TRBV25-1|NA
ASSEYDYRGPTEAF
>TRBJ2-1|TRBV28|NA
EPHNEQF
>TRBJ1-4|TRBV30|NA
AWNNGLSNEKLF
>TRBJ2-3|TRBV19|NA
ATSVAAATDTQY
>TRBJ1-4|TRBV6-6|NA
ASSQQGAGEKLF
>TRBJ2-1|TRBV5-4|NA
ASSPAGGSSYNEQF
>TRBJ1-1|TRBV3-1/TRBV3-2|NA
ASSLRQGASL
>TRBJ1-3|TRBV5-1|once
ASSLTTPRSSGNTIY
>TRBJ2-2|TRBV4-2|NA
ASSQASGELF
>TRBJ1-4|TRBV9|NA
ASTRAGQVNEKLF
>TRBJ2-2|TRBV7-8|NA
ASSLGWRDEGGELF
>TRBJ2-7|TRBV13|once
ASSSGGGGQY
>TRBJ1-2|TRBV25-1|few
ASSEFGAEGYT
>TRBJ2-1|TRBV5-1|NA
ASSPTSAFYNEQF
>TRBJ2-3|TRBV28|NA
ASSLPSGGTDTQY
>TRBJ2-6|TRBV5-8|NA
ASSQTGTVISGANVLT
>TRBJ2-7|TRBV7-9|NA
ASSLAGSLYEQY
>TRBJ2-1|TRBV30|NA
AWSVGVRAYNEQF
>TRBJ2-6|TRBV7-2|NA
ASSLRELGGGANVLT
>TRBJ2-5|TRBV30|NA
AWSLLYQETQY
>TRBJ2-7|TRBV12-3/TRBV12-4|NA
ASRTPQGSEQY
>TRBJ2-7|TRBV4-1|NA
ASSQEGRGSYEQY
>TRBJ1-1|TRBV27|NA
ASSSRTQGAEAF
>TRBJ1-3|TRBV28|NA
ASRPTGSLSGNTIY
>TRBJ2-1|TRBV6-4|NA
ASSALGLEREQF
>TRBJ2-1|TRBV27|NA
ASRKRQGYNEQF
>TRBJ2-1|TRBV19|NA
ASSMVSGSFYNEQF
>TRBJ1-2|TRBV7-9|NA
ASSFGLVSGYT
>TRBJ1-3|TRBV12-2|NA
ASLQNSLSGNTIY
>TRBJ1-2|TRBV28|once
ASRPGTNYGYT
>TRBJ1-1|TRBV10-2|NA
ASSVTGTDTEAF